This T cell receptor (beta chain) was observed in a study of OX40 agonist ivuxolimab in advanced cancers. Regarding the research as a whole: Ivuxolimab was a fully human IgG2 agonistic monoclonal antibody targeting the costimulatory receptor OX40 (CD134). Intravenous ivuxolimab was administered to patients every 2 weeks at six dose levels: 0.01, 0.1, 0.3, 1.5, 3 and 10 mg/kg. Of the 52 patients in dose escalation, around 20 had hepatocellular carcinoma, about 15 had melanoma, 9 had renal cell carcinoma and 9 had head and neck cancer. In the dose-escalation cohort, roughly four fifths of patients were male, and the mean age was approximately 55 years, with a range of 23 to 79. Prior anti-PD-1, anti-PD-L1 or anti-CTLA-4 therapy was permitted, and checkpoint inhibitors had been received by less than 45% of dose-escalation patients. Partial responses occurred in three dose-escalation patients: two with cutaneous melanoma and one with hepatocellular carcinoma. The point of sequencing TCRbeta in the periphery was to test whether ivuxolimab changed TCR sequence diversity and drove clonal T-cell expansion. The monotherapy dose-escalation portion (N of about 50 patients) of the phase I ivuxolimab trial is reported in the paper. Beyond this particular receptor, the publication reports: At doses from 0.1 to 3.0 mg/kg, clonal expansion was seen in both CD4+ and CD8+ blood T cells between baseline and week 6. Low levels of normalized T-cell clonal expansion were also seen in some patients who did not respond. Which antigens the clonally expanded peripheral T cells were specific for was not determined. Partial responders in the 0.1-3.0 mg/kg groups had among the lowest normalized peripheral clonal expansion, especially among CD8+ T cells. After ivuxolimab, more expanded clones were found on average in CD8+ T cells than in CD4+ T cells.

A word on this clone: It has no known antigen specificity. Base qualities are not at hand, and no much larger clone is one base apart.

Patients with autoimmune disease history or receiving systemic immunosuppression were excluded from the trial. Peripheral blood for TCR sequencing was drawn from every dose cohort at baseline, at cycle 4 day 1 and at cycle 7 day 1. The samples were drawn from a first-in-human, open-label, multicenter phase I dose-escalation trial of ivuxolimab. Adults with locally advanced or metastatic head and neck squamous cell, hepatocellular, melanoma or renal cell carcinoma were enrolled in the trial. CD4+ and CD8+ T cells were sorted separately from peripheral blood before TCR sequencing. Clipping removes 2 bases from V and 8 bases from J, with 4 as the unmatched junction base count. Sequences SGHAT (CDR1) and FQNNGV (CDR2) are obtained from the germline V gene. The CDR3 holds 15 amino acids from the cysteine to the phenylalanine. The CDR3 DNA has 45 bases and is translated from base 1. For sequencing of the TCRbeta CDR3 region, genomic DNA was extracted from the sorted cells. TCRbeta CDR3 regions were sequenced using the immunoSEQ Assay. Sourced from immuneACCESS, this table was stored by TCRdb with only in-frame sequences that have V and J called. A share of the clones is absent; for the studies checked, an unresolved V gene accounts for under half, and the remainder has no known explanation. This sample is represented by approximately 23,000 clones; 80% to 85% of them were singletons. The ten biggest clones cover 36% of the sample.

Rearrangement joined TRBV11-2 to TRBJ2-3; TRBD2 agrees with 13 junctional bases. The clonotype comes from an adult with an advanced solid tumor such as melanoma, head and neck, liver or kidney cancer. The sample was CD4+ or CD8+ T cells sorted from blood, taken in a trial of the OX40 agonist ivuxolimab. DNA sequence: TGTGCCAGCAGCTTACCCGGACTAGCGGGGGCTACGCAGTATTTT. Translated, this gives CASSLPGLAGATQYF.